The present T cell receptor (beta chain) was sequenced within a study of blood T cells in healthy people across ages. Study observations and caveats: Older age went with lower TCR beta diversity per million T cells, in a roughly linear way.

PCR was performed a second time for roughly 7 to 12 cycles using a sample-barcoded 5' primer and a J-beta primer mix. MiXCR, run by TCRdb on the 5' RACE reads, gives a single entry per CDR3 protein. The sample has around 900,000 distinct CDR3 sequences, around 26% seen once. The germline V gene encodes CDR1 DFQATT and CDR2 SNEGSKA (reference sequence). The CDR3 extends over 12 amino acids. The ends were cut back, 5 bases at V and 2 bases at J, with 9 bases in the middle. This clonotype was seen only a few times. The antigen is unknown. This clonotype was sampled from a woman of 80 years or more in good health. The gene calls are TRBV20-1 and TRBJ1-1; D call uncertain. Specimen: blood. CDR3 amino acids: CSARRGNTEAFF. CDR3 bases: TGCAGTGCTCGACGGGGTAACACTGAAGCTTTCTTT.